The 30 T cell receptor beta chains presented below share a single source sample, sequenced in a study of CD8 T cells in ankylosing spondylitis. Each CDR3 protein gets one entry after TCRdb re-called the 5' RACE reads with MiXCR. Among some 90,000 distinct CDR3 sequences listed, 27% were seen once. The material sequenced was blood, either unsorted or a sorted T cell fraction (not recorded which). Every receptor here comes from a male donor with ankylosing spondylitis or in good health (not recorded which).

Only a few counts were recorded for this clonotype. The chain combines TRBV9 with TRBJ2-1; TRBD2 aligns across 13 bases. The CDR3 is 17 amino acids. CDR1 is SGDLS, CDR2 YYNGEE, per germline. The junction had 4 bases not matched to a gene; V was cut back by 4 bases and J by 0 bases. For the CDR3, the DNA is TGTGCCAGCAGCCCGCGGACTAGCGGGAGCTCCTACAATGAGCAGTTCTTC. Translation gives CASSPRTSGSSYNEQFF.

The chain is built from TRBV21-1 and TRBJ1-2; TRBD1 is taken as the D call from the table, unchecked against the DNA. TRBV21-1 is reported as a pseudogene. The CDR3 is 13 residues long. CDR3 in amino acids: CASQPITGLGYTF. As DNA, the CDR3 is TGTGCCAGCCAACCCATTACAGGGCTTGGCTACACCTTC.

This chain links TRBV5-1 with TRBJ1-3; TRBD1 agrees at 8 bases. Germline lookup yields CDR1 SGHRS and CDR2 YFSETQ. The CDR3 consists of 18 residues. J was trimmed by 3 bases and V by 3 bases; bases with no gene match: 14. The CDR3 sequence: CASSSLPGQAIYGNTIYF. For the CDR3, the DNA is TGCGCCAGCAGCTCACTCCCGGGACAGGCTATATATGGAAACACCATATATTTT.

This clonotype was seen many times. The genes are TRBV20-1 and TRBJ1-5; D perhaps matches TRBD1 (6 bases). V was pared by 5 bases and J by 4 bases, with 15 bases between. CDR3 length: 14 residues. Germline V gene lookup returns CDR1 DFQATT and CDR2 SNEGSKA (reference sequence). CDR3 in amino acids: CSAVQGIGNQPQHF. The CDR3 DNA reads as TGCAGTGCTGTTCAGGGGATCGGGAATCAGCCCCAGCATTTT.

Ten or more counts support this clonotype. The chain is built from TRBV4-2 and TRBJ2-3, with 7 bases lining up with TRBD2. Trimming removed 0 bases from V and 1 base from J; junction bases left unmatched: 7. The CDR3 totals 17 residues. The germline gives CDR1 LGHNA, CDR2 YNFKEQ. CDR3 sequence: CASSQEGRESGTDTQYF. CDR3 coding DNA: TGTGCCAGCAGCCAAGAGGGGCGGGAGTCTGGCACAGATACGCAGTATTTT.

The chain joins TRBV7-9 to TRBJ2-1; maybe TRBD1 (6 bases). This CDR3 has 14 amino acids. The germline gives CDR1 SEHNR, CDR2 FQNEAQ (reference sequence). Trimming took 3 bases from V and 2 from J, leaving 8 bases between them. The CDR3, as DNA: TGTGCCAGCAGCTTCGGACAGACCTACAATGAGCAGTTCTTC. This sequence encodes CASSFGQTYNEQFF.

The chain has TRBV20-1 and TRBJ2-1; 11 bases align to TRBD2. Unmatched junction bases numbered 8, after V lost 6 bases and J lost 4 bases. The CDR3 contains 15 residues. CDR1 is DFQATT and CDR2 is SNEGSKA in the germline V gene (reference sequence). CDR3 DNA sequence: TGCAGTGCGCGAACGGGACTAGCGGAATACAATGAGCAGTTCTTC. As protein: CSARTGLAEYNEQFF.

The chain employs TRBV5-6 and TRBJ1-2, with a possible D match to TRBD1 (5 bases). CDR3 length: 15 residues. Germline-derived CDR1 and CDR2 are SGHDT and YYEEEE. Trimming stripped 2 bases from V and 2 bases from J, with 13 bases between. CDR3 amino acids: CASSLASTANYGYTF. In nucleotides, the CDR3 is TGTGCCAGCAGCTTAGCTTCGACAGCCAACTATGGCTACACCTTC.

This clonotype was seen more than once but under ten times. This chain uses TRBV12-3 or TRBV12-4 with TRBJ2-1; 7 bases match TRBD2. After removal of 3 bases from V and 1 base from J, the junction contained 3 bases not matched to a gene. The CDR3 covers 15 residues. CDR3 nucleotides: TGTGCCAGCAGTTTTAGTAGCGGGTCCTACAATGAGCAGTTCTTC. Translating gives CASSFSSGSYNEQFF.

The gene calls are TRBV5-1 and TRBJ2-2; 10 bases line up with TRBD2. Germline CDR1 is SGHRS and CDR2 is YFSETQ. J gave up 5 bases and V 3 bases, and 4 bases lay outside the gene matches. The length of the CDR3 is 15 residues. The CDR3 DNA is TGCGCCAGCAGCTCCCGTAGCGGGGGGACCGGGGAGCTGTTTTTT. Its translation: CASSSRSGGTGELFF.

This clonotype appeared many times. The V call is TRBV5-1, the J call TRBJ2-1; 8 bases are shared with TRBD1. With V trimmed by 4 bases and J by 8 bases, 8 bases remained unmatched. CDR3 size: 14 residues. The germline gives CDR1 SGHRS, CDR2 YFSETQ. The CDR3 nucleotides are TGCGCCAGCAGCGAAACGCAGGGGGCCGATGAGCAGTTCTTC. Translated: CASSETQGADEQFF. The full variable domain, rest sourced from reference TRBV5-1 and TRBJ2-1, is KAGVTQTPRYLIKTRGQQVTLSCSPISGHRSVSWYQQTPGQGLQFLFEYFSETQRNKGNFPGRFSGRQFSNSRSEMNVSTLELGDSALYLCASSETQGADEQFFGPGTRLTVL.

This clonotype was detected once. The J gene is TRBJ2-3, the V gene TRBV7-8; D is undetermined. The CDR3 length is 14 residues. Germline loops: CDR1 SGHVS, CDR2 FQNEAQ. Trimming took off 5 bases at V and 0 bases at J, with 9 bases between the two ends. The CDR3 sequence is CASSNRVSTDTQYF. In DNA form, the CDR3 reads TGTGCCAGCAGCAATCGGGTCAGCACAGATACGCAGTATTTT.

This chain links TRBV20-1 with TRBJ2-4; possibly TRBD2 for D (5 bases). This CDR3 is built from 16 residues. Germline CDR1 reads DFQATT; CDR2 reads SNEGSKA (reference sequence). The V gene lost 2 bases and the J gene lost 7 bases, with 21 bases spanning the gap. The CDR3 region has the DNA TGCAGTGCTAGAAACCAACTAGGGAGTGCTGGGAACATTCAGTACTTC. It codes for CSARNQLGSAGNIQYF.

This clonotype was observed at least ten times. The CDR3 here is CASSPNLGSEAFF. CDR3 nucleotide sequence: TGTGCCAGCAGCCCCAATTTGGGCAGTGAAGCTTTCTTT. This chain uses TRBV7-2 with TRBJ1-1; D gene uncertain. Trimming shortened V by 5 bases and J by 7 bases, and 14 bases separated the two germline ends. CDR3 size: 13 residues. Per the germline V gene, CDR1 is SGHTA and CDR2 is FQGNSA.

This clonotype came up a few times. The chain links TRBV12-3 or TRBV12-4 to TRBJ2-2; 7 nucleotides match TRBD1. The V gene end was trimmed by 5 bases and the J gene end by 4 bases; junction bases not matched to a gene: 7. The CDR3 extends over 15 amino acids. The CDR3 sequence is CASSRQGGITGELFF. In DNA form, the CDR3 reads TGTGCCAGCAGTCGACAGGGCGGCATCACCGGGGAGCTGTTTTTT.

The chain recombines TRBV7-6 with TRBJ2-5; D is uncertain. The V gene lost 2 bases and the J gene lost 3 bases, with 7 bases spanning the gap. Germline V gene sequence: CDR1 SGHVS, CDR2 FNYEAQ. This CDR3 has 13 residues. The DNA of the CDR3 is TGTGCCAGCAGCTTATTTCCAGAAGAGACCCAGTACTTC. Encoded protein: CASSLFPEETQYF.

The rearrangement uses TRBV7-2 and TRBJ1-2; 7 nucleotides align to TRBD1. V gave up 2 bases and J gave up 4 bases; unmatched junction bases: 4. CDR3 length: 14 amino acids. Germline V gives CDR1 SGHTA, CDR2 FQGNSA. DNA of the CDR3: TGTGCCAGCAGCTTAACAGGGGAGTTCTATGGCTACACCTTC. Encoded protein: CASSLTGEFYGYTF.

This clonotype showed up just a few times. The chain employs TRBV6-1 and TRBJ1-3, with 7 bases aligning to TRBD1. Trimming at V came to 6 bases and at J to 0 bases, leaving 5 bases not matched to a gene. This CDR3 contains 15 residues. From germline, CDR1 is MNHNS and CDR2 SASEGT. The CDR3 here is CASRQGIISGNTIYF. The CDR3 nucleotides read TGTGCCAGCAGACAGGGGATCATCTCTGGAAACACCATATATTTT.

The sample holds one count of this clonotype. CDR3 in amino acids: CASSPGGRSTDTQYF. CDR3 DNA: TGTGCCAGCTCCCCCGGGGGGCGAAGCACAGATACGCAGTATTTT. The J gene is TRBJ2-3, the V gene TRBV7-2; maybe TRBD2 (7 bases). V dropped 8 bases and J dropped 0 bases, with 15 bases sitting between them. This CDR3 is 15 amino acids long. CDR1 SGHTA and CDR2 FQGNSA come from the germline V gene.

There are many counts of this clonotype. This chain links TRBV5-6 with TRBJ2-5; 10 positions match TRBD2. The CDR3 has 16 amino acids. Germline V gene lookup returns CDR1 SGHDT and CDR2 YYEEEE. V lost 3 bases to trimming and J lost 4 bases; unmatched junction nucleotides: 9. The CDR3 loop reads CASSSQLAGIGETQYF. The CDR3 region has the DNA TGTGCCAGCAGCTCACAACTAGCGGGGATTGGAGAGACCCAGTACTTC.

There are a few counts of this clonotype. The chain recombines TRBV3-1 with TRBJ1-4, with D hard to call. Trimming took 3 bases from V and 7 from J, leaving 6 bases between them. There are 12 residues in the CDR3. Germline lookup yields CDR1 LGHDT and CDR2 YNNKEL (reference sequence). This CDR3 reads CASSQQVEKLFF. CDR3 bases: TGTGCCAGCAGCCAGCAAGTTGAAAAACTGTTTTTT.

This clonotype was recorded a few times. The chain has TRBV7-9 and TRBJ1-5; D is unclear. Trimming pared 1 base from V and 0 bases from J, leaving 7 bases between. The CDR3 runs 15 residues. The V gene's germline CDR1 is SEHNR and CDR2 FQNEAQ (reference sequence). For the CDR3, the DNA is TGTGCCAGCAGCTTAGGACCGGATAGCAATCAGCCCCAGCATTTT. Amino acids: CASSLGPDSNQPQHF.

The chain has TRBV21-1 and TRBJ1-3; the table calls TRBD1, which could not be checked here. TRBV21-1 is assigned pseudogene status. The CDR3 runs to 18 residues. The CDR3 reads CASSKRGGALGIGDTIYF. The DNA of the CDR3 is TGTGCCAGCAGCAAGAGAGGGGGGGCACTTGGAATAGGGGACACCATATATTTT.

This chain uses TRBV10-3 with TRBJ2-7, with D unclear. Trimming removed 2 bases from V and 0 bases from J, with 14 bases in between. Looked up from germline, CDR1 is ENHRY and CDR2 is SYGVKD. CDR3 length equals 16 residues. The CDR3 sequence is CAISESPVISSYEQYF. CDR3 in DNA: TGTGCCATCAGTGAGAGCCCAGTAATCAGCTCCTACGAGCAGTACTTC.

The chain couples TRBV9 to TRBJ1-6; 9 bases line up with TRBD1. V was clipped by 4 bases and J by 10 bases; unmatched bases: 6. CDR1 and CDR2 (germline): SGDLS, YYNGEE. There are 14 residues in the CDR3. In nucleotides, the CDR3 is TGTGCCAGCAGCCCCCGGGACAGGGAATCACCCCTCCACTTT. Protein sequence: CASSPRDRESPLHF.

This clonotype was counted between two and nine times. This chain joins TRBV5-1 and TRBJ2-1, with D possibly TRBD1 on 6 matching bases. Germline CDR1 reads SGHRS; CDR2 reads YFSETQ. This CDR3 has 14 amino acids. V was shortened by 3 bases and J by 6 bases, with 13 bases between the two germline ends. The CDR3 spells CASSWTAKTNEQFF. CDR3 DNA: TGCGCCAGCAGCTGGACAGCCAAGACCAATGAGCAGTTCTTC.

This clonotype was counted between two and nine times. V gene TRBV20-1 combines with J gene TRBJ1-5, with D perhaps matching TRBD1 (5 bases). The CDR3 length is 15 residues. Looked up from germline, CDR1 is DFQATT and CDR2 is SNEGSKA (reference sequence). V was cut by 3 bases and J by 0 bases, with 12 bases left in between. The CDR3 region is CSASQGPYSNQPQHF. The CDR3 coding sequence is TGCAGTGCTAGCCAGGGCCCTTATAGCAATCAGCCCCAGCATTTT.

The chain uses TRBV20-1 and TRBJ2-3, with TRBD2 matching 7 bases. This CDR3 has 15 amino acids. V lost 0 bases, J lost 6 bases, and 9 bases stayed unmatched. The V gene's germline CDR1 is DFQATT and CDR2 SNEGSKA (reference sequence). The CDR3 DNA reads TGCAGTGCTAGAGATTGGGCGGGAGTCGGGGATACGCAGTATTTT. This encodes CSARDWAGVGDTQYF.

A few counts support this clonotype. The DNA for the CDR3 is TGTGCCAGCAGCTCAAACAGGGGAAACTATGGCTACACCTTC. Protein product: CASSSNRGNYGYTF. The chain carries TRBV7-2 and TRBJ1-2, with 7 bases lining up with TRBD1. This CDR3 comprises 14 residues. From germline, CDR1 is SGHTA and CDR2 FQGNSA. V was pared by 4 bases and J by 2 bases, with 4 bases of the junction left unmatched.

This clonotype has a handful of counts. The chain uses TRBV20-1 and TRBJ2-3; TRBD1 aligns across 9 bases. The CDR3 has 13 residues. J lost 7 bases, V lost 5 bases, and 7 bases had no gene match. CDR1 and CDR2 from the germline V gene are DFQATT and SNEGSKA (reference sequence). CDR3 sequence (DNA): TGCAGTGCTTTTCCACAGGGGGCACATACGCAGTATTTT. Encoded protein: CSAFPQGAHTQYF.